This T cell receptor beta chain was sequenced in a study of blood T cells in healthy people across ages. Notes on the study in general: A roughly linear fall in TCR beta diversity per million T cells was seen with increasing age.

This clonotype turned up a few times. The target antigen is unknown. The second PCR ran about 6 to 11 cycles with a sample-barcoded 5' primer and J-beta primers. TCRdb passed the 5' RACE reads through MiXCR, listing each CDR3 protein once. The table shows 1.8 million or so distinct CDR3 sequences, with around 42% occurring only once. CDR1 is SGHRS, CDR2 YFSETQ, per germline. The ends were cut back, 5 bases at V and 3 bases at J, with 24 bases in the middle. The length of the CDR3 is 17 residues. This TCR derives from a human donor in good health. Sequencing was performed on blood. The rearrangement joins TRBV5-1 to TRBJ2-7, with D possibly being TRBD1 or TRBD2 (5 bases each). This CDR3 is CASSFEYGANRGYEQYF. DNA for the CDR3: TGCGCCAGCAGTTTCGAGTACGGGGCAAACAGAGGCTACGAGCAGTACTTC.